The clone carrying this T cell receptor (beta chain) has more than one count but fewer than ten. CDR3 length: 16 amino acids. Germline V lookup: CDR1 MGHRA, CDR2 YSYEKL. With 1 base removed from V and 7 bases from J, the gap between germline ends came to 14 bases. This entry belongs to a study of response to subunit inactivated influenza vaccine. TCRdb re-called the RT-PCR reads through MiXCR, storing one row per CDR3 protein. The data show about 800,000 distinct CDR3 sequences, 21% seen once. The clonotype originates from a man aged 50-59 years who received an inactivated influenza vaccine. Material: PBMCs from blood, obtained 4 to 6 days after vaccination. This sequence joins TRBV4-1 and TRBJ1-6; no clear D. The DNA of the CDR3 is TGCGCCAGCAGCCAAGTATTACGGAGCAGAAATTCACCCCTCCACTTT. Translation gives CASSQVLRSRNSPLHF.